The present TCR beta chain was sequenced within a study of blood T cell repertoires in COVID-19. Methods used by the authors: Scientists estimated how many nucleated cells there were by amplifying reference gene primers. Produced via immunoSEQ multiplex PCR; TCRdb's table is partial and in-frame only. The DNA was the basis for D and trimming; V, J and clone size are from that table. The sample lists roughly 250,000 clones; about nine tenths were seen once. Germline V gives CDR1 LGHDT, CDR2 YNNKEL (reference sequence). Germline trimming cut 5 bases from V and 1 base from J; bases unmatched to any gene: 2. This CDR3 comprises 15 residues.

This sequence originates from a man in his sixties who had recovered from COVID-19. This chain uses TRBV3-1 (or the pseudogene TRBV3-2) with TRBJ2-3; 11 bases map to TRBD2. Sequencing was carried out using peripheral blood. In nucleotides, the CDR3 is TGTGCCAGCAGCGCACTAGCGGGGGGCACAGATACGCAGTATTTT. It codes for CASSALAGGTDTQYF.